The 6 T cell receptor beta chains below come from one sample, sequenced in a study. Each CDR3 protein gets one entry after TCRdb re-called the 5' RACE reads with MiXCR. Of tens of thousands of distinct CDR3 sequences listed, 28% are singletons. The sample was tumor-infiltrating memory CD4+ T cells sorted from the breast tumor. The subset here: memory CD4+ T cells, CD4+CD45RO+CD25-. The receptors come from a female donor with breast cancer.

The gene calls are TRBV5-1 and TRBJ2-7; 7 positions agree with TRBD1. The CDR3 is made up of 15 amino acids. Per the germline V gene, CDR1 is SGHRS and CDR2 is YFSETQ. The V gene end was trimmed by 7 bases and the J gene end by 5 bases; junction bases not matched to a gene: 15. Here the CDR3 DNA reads TGCGCCAGCGGCGCATGGAGACAGGGTACCCACGAGCAGTACTTC. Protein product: CASGAWRQGTHEQYF. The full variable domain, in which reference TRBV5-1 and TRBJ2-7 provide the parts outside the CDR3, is KAGVTQTPRYLIKTRGQQVTLSCSPISGHRSVSWYQQTPGQGLQFLFEYFSETQRNKGNFPGRFSGRQFSNSRSEMNVSTLELGDSALYLCASGAWRQGTHEQYFGPGTRLTVT.

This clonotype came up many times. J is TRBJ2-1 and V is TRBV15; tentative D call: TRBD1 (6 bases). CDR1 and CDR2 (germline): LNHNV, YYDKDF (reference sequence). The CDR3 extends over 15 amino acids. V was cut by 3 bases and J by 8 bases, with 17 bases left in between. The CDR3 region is CATSSPDRMGHEQFF. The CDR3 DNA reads TGTGCCACCAGCAGCCCGGACAGAATGGGACATGAGCAGTTCTTC.

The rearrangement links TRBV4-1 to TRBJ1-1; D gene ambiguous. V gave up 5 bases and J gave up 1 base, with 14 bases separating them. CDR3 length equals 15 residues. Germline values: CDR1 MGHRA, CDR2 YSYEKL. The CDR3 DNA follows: TGCGCCAGCAGCAATTGGGTAGGTGGGAACACTGAAGCTTTCTTT. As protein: CASSNWVGGNTEAFF.

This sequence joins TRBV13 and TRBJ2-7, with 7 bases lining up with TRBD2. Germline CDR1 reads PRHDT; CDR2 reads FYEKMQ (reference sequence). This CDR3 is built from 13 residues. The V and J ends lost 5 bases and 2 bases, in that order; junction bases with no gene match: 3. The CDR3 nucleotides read TGTGCCAGCAGCCCCGGACTAGCCTACGAGCAGTACTTC. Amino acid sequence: CASSPGLAYEQYF. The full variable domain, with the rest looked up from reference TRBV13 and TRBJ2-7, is AAGVIQSPRHLIKEKRETATLKCYPIPRHDTVYWYQQGPGQDPQFLISFYEKMQSDKGSIPDRFSAQQFSDYHSELNMSSLELGDSALYFCASSPGLAYEQYFGPGTRLTVT.

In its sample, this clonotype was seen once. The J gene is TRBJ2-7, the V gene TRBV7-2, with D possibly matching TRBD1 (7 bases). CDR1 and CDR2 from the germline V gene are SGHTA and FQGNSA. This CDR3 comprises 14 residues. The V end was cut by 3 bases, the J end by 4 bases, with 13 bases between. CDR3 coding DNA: TGTGCCAGCAGCTTCAGGGGGGAAGGGTACGAGCAGTACTTC. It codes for CASSFRGEGYEQYF.

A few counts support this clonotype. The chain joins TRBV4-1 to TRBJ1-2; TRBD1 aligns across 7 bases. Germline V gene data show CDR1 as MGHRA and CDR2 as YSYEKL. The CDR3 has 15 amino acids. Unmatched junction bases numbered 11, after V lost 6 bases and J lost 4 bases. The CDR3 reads CASRPGQAASYGYTF. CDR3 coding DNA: TGCGCCAGCAGACCCGGACAGGCCGCTAGCTATGGCTACACCTTC.